These 15 T cell receptor beta chains came from one sample sequenced in a study of blood T cells in healthy people across ages. A J-beta primer mix and a sample-barcoded 5' primer were used in a second PCR of roughly 7 to 12 cycles. From the 5' RACE reads, TCRdb called clonotypes with MiXCR, one entry per CDR3 protein. The table records more than 550,000 distinct CDR3 sequences, 22% of them present only once. Sequencing used blood. These receptors came from a man between 65 and 79 years old in good health.

The V and J genes are TRBV6-2 or TRBV6-3 and TRBJ2-4; D call uncertain. V gave up 7 bases and J gave up 0 bases, with 7 bases separating them. The CDR3 covers 13 residues. From germline, CDR1 is MNHEY and CDR2 SVGEGT. The CDR3 region is CASTAQAKNIQYF. Here the CDR3 DNA reads TGTGCCAGCACGGCCCAAGCCAAAAACATTCAGTACTTC.

This clonotype was found a few times. J is TRBJ1-6 and V is TRBV7-9; D not resolved. Trimming left V 6 bases short and J 7 bases short, with 13 bases between. Germline V gives CDR1 SEHNR, CDR2 FQNEAQ (reference sequence). This CDR3 contains 14 residues. The CDR3: CASSPGSHNSPLHF. The DNA of the CDR3 is TGTGCCAGCAGTCCCGGCTCCCACAATTCACCCCTCCACTTT.

This clonotype appeared many times. V is TRBV20-1 and J is TRBJ2-2; 8 bases line up with TRBD1. This CDR3 comprises 14 residues. J lost 0 bases, V lost 5 bases, and 2 bases had no gene match. The germline V gene has CDR1 DFQATT and CDR2 SNEGSKA (reference sequence). CDR3 bases: TGCAGTGCTCCGGGACAGGCGAACACCGGGGAGCTGTTTTTT. It yields the protein CSAPGQANTGELFF.

The chain carries TRBV7-9 and TRBJ2-1; D is uncertain. Germline V lookup: CDR1 SEHNR, CDR2 FQNEAQ (reference sequence). CDR3 length: 14 residues. Trimming left V 3 bases short and J 7 bases short, with 13 bases between. The CDR3 nucleotides are TGTGCCAGCAGCTTGTCCGGGCCGCGAAATGAGCAGTTCTTC. This translates into CASSLSGPRNEQFF.

In this sample, this clonotype turned up a few times. The chain is built from TRBV5-1 and TRBJ2-1; the D gene is possibly TRBD2 (6 bases). CDR3 length: 15 amino acids. Trimming stripped 7 bases from V and 0 bases from J, with 14 bases between. Germline V gene sequence: CDR1 SGHRS, CDR2 YFSETQ. The CDR3 region is CASRPRESSYNEQFF. The CDR3, as DNA: TGCGCCAGCCGGCCGCGGGAAAGCTCCTACAATGAGCAGTTCTTC.

This clonotype turned up a few times. The chain carries TRBV5-1 and TRBJ2-5, with 9 positions matching TRBD1. The J call may be wrong; the DNA end is better matched by TRBJ2-7. The CDR3 totals 16 residues. Germline V gene sequence: CDR1 SGHRS, CDR2 YFSETQ. The CDR3 bases are TGCGCCAGCAGCGCCTCCCCGGGACAGGGTCCCCACGAGCAGTACTTC. Protein product: CASSASPGQGPHEQYF.

This clonotype was recorded a few times. The chain links TRBV30 to TRBJ1-2, with a weak D call TRBD1 (6 bases). This CDR3 has 14 residues. Per germline, CDR1 GTSNPN and CDR2 SVGIG (reference sequence). Trimming removed 1 base at V and 8 bases at J, with 17 bases between. CDR3 protein: CAWSGDLQGRGYTF. The CDR3 DNA follows: TGTGCCTGGAGTGGGGACCTACAGGGAAGGGGCTACACCTTC.

In the case of this clonotype: Its ends do not fully match the called genes, so a read error is possible. This sequence joins TRBV20-1 and TRBJ1-5, with 7 bases identical to TRBD1. This CDR3 region has 14 residues. From germline, CDR1 is DFQATT and CDR2 SNEGSKA (reference sequence). CDR3 protein: CSDRADRAGQPQHF. For the CDR3, the DNA is TGCAGTGATAGAGCTGACAGGGCCGGACAGCCCCAGCATTTT.

This clonotype showed up many times. This CDR3 is CASGRGPNYGYTF. CDR3 nucleotides: TGTGCCAGTGGCAGGGGGCCCAACTATGGCTACACCTTC. V gene TRBV6-5 combines with J gene TRBJ1-2, with TRBD1 matching over 8 bases. CDR1 is MNHEY, CDR2 SVGAGI, per germline. Germline trimming cut 9 bases from V and 2 bases from J; bases unmatched to any gene: 5. The CDR3 spans 13 residues.

The DNA for the CDR3 is TGTGCCAGCAGCTCACAGGGAAGTGATGAAAAACTGTTTTTT. Translating it yields CASSSQGSDEKLFF. This rearrangement joins TRBV7-9 to TRBJ1-4; a weak D match, TRBD1 (6 bases). This CDR3 has 14 residues. The ends were cut back, 4 bases at V and 6 bases at J, with 12 bases in the middle. Germline-derived CDR1 and CDR2 are SEHNR and FQNEAQ (reference sequence). Together with reference TRBV7-9 and TRBJ1-4, the CDR3 gives the full variable domain: DTGVSQNPRHKITKRGQNVTFRCDPISEHNRLYWYRQTLGQGPEFLTYFQNEAQLEKSRLLSDRFSAERPKGSFSTLEIQRTEQGDSAMYLCASSSQGSDEKLFFGSGTQLSVL.

This clonotype was counted between two and nine times. The V call is TRBV5-5, the J call TRBJ1-5, with D maybe TRBD1 (5 bases). Germline V gene lookup returns CDR1 SGHKS and CDR2 YYEKEE (reference sequence). V lost 6 bases and J lost 1, with 11 bases in between. The CDR3 length is 14 residues. The CDR3 protein is CASTRGRSNQPQHF. CDR3 nucleotide sequence: TGTGCCAGCACCCGGGGGAGGAGCAATCAGCCCCAGCATTTT.

CDR3 residues: CASSYRQGTDTQYF. For the CDR3, the DNA is TGTGCCAGCAGTTACCGACAGGGGACAGATACGCAGTATTTT. This rearrangement joins TRBV6-5 to TRBJ2-3; TRBD1 aligns across 8 bases. Germline assignment: CDR1 MNHEY and CDR2 SVGAGI. The CDR3 contains 14 residues. V lost 2 bases to trimming and J lost 3 bases; unmatched junction nucleotides: 1.

The chain has TRBV9 and TRBJ1-2; D is ambiguous. Looked up from germline, CDR1 is SGDLS and CDR2 is YYNGEE. The CDR3 loop spans 12 amino acids. Trimming cost V 1 base and J 7 bases, with 8 bases left between them. The CDR3 bases are TGTGCCAGCAGCGTATGGGGTAGTGGCTACACCTTC. Translation: CASSVWGSGYTF.

About this clonotype: This clone may be a read error of a much larger clone one base away. The chain uses TRBV29-1 and TRBJ2-3, with a weak D call TRBD1 (5 bases). This CDR3 region has 14 residues. Germline CDR1 reads SQVTM; CDR2 reads ANQGSEA. The germline V and J ends were trimmed by 4 bases and 3 bases, with 14 bases remaining between them. CDR3 residues: CSVVGPVGTDTQYF. The DNA of the CDR3 is TGCAGCGTTGTGGGGCCAGTAGGGACAGATACGCAGTATTTT.

As concerns this clonotype: The junction departs from the called germline gene at one end, perhaps through a read error. The gene calls are TRBV20-1 and TRBJ2-1, with 8 bases lining up with TRBD1. Germline V CDR1 and CDR2: DFQATT, SNEGSKA (reference sequence). The CDR3 covers 15 residues. The CDR3 is CSARDPGGAYNEQLF. CDR3 DNA: TGCAGTGCTAGAGATCCAGGGGGCGCCTACAATGAGCAGCTCTTC.